Following are 24 T cell receptor beta chains from one sample sequenced in a study of metastatic and nonmetastatic thyroid tumors. From the PCR reads, TCRdb re-called clones with MiXCR. The data contain approximately 82,000 clones, approximately 12% of them singletons. All patients were treatment-naive before thyroid surgery. The specimen was tumor tissue. These receptors were taken from a female donor with papillary thyroid cancer or a benign thyroid nodule (not recorded which). Some clones in this sample may be carry-over from other donors' samples.

Many counts were recorded for this clone. J is TRBJ2-1 and V is TRBV19; 14 bases fit TRBD2. This CDR3 is built from 16 residues. Germline trimming cut 7 bases from V and 4 bases from J; bases unmatched to any gene: 6. CDR1 is LNHDA, CDR2 SQIVND, per germline (reference sequence). CDR3 bases: TGTGCCAGTATCGGGACTAGCGGGAGTCCGTACAATGAGCAGTTCTTC. This sequence encodes CASIGTSGSPYNEQFF.

This clone was detected ten times or more. The chain is built from TRBV20-1 and TRBJ2-4; TRBD2 matches 10 bases. V shed 1 base, J shed 8 bases, and the junction held 5 bases outside the gene matches. The CDR3 has 14 amino acids. Germline lookup yields CDR1 DFQATT and CDR2 SNEGSKA (reference sequence). CDR3 in DNA: TGCAGTGCTAGAGGTAGGACTAGCGGAGACATTCAGTACTTC. Its translation is CSARGRTSGDIQYF.

This clone occurred many times. The V call is TRBV20-1, the J call TRBJ2-5, with TRBD2 matching over 9 bases. After removal of 6 bases from V and 7 bases from J, the junction contained 6 bases not matched to a gene. Germline CDR1 DFQATT, CDR2 SNEGSKA (reference sequence). The length of the CDR3 is 12 residues. The CDR3 loop reads CSASSGKRTQYF. The CDR3 DNA is TGCAGTGCGTCTAGCGGGAAAAGGACCCAGTACTTC.

There are many counts of this clone. The chain couples TRBV20-1 to TRBJ1-2; possible D gene TRBD1, 6 bases. This CDR3 spans 14 amino acids. The V and J ends lost 3 bases and 3 bases respectively, with 14 bases between them. CDR1 and CDR2 from the germline V gene are DFQATT and SNEGSKA (reference sequence). DNA for the CDR3: TGCAGTGCTAGGGCGACAGGATTACACTATGGCTACACCTTC. Translation gives CSARATGLHYGYTF.

The sample holds a few counts of this clone. This could be a read error, since a much larger clone is one nucleotide away. V is TRBV16 and J is TRBJ2-7; TRBD2 is a possible D gene (6 bases). Germline V gene lookup returns CDR1 KGHSY and CDR2 FQNENV. This CDR3 region has 12 residues. V lost 2 bases and J 5 bases, leaving 7 bases between the germline ends. CDR3 amino acids: CASSQGGNEQYF. CDR3 sequence (DNA): TGTGCCAGCAGCCAAGGGGGGAACGAGCAGTACTTC.

This clone was counted ten times or more. The chain combines TRBV7-6 with TRBJ2-2; TRBD1 agrees at 8 bases. The CDR3 consists of 16 residues. V lost 1 base, J lost 5 bases, and 6 bases stayed unmatched. Germline V gives CDR1 SGHVS, CDR2 FNYEAQ. The DNA for the CDR3 is TGTGCCAGCAGCTTAGTGCCGACAGGGGTGACCGGGGAGCTGTTTTTT. It codes for CASSLVPTGVTGELFF.

This clone occurred many times. The rearrangement links TRBV20-1 to TRBJ1-2; 10 bases fit TRBD1. Germline V gene lookup returns CDR1 DFQATT and CDR2 SNEGSKA (reference sequence). The CDR3 has 13 residues. V was pared by 1 base and J by 5 bases, with 1 base of the junction left unmatched. The DNA of the CDR3 is TGCAGTGCTAGAGGGACAGGGGGATATGGCTACACCTTC. The encoded protein is CSARGTGGYGYTF.

This clone was observed at least ten times. The chain couples TRBV6-6 to TRBJ2-1; D may correspond to TRBD1 or TRBD2 (5 bases each). Trimming removed 3 bases from V and 5 bases from J, with 17 bases in between. CDR1 is MNHNY, CDR2 SVGAGI, per germline (reference sequence). The CDR3 has 16 amino acids. The CDR3 loop is CASSYQWAGANNEQFF. CDR3 coding DNA: TGTGCCAGCAGTTATCAGTGGGCCGGGGCCAACAATGAGCAGTTCTTC.

At least ten counts were recorded for this clone. CDR3 residues: CASSFVSTWGGQPQHF. CDR3 DNA: TGTGCCAGCAGTTTCGTCTCGACTTGGGGAGGTCAGCCCCAGCATTTT. V gene TRBV28 combines with J gene TRBJ1-5, with D hard to call. Germline values: CDR1 MDHEN, CDR2 SYDVKM. The CDR3 consists of 16 residues. Between the trimmed V and J ends, which lost 3 bases and 6 bases, there was a span of 18 bases.

This clone was recorded many times. The rearrangement uses TRBV11-3 and TRBJ2-1, with TRBD2 identical over 9 bases. The V and J ends lost 0 bases and 9 bases, in that order; junction bases with no gene match: 6. Germline V gene sequence: CDR1 SGHNT, CDR2 YENEEA. The CDR3 is 15 residues long. In DNA form, the CDR3 reads TGTGCCAGCAGCTTAGACGGGCGCGGGGGGGGTGAGCAGTTCTTC. Amino acid sequence: CASSLDGRGGGEQFF.

The sample holds a few counts of this clone. A much larger clone is a single base away; this may be a read error. Additional DNA sequences in this sample encode the identical CDR3. The chain combines TRBV20-1 with TRBJ2-5; D ambiguous. Germline CDR1 reads DFQATT; CDR2 reads SNEGSKA (reference sequence). This CDR3 has 16 residues. CDR3 sequence (DNA): TGCAGTGCTAGAGAGATTGGGGTCCTCTCTCAAGAGACACAGTACTTC. It codes for CSAREIGVLSQETQYF.

This clone was seen many times. The chain carries TRBV7-8 and TRBJ1-5; 10 nucleotides agree with TRBD1. V was pared by 5 bases and J by 0 bases, with 10 bases of the junction left unmatched. The germline CDR1 and CDR2 sequences are SGHVS and FQNEAQ. This CDR3 has 18 amino acids. Written as DNA, the CDR3 is TGTGCCAGCAGCCGACAGGGGGCAAGGGATTATAGCAATCAGCCCCAGCATTTT. Residues: CASSRQGARDYSNQPQHF.

This clone was detected ten times or more. The rearrangement links TRBV5-1 to TRBJ1-4, with D maybe TRBD1 (6 bases). V gave up 4 bases and J gave up 0 bases, with 19 bases separating them. Germline V lookup: CDR1 SGHRS, CDR2 YFSETQ. CDR3 length: 18 residues. CDR3 DNA: TGCGCCAGCAGCGCCCGGGACACCTCTCCTGCAACTAATGAAAAACTGTTTTTT. Its translation: CASSARDTSPATNEKLFF.

This clone was observed at least ten times. CDR3 sequence: CASRRRGGQWDTQYF. As DNA, the CDR3 is TGTGCCAGCAGGAGGCGAGGGGGCCAGTGGGATACGCAGTATTTT. The chain has TRBV6-1 and TRBJ2-3; 7 positions match TRBD1. CDR1 and CDR2 (germline): MNHNS, SASEGT. CDR3 size: 15 residues. J gave up 6 bases and V 6 bases, and 12 bases lay outside the gene matches.

This clone occurred many times. This chain connects TRBV7-3 to TRBJ2-1; D is possibly TRBD2 (5 bases). Per germline, CDR1 SGHTA and CDR2 FQGTGA. The CDR3 runs 15 residues. V was cut by 4 bases and J by 9 bases, with 19 bases left in between. The CDR3 DNA is TGTGCCAGCAGCTCCTCGTTGCGGGCACCCACTGAGCAGTTCTTC. It is translated as CASSSSLRAPTEQFF. The whole variable domain, remainder taken from reference TRBV7-3 and TRBJ2-1, is GAGVSQTPSNKVTEKGKYVELRCDPISGHTALYWYRQSLGQGPEFLIYFQGTGAADDSGLPNDRFFAVRPEGSVSTLKIQRTERGDSAVYLCASSSSLRAPTEQFFGPGTRLTVL.

This clone was recorded only once. A much larger clone lies one base from this, so it may be a read error. The same CDR3 arises from other DNA sequences in this sample as well. The chain combines TRBV5-1 with TRBJ2-3; tentatively, D is TRBD2 (6 bases). Trimming stripped 2 bases from V and 3 bases from J, with 16 bases between. The germline gives CDR1 SGHRS, CDR2 YFSETQ. The CDR3 sequence is 16 residues long. CDR3: CASSLAGSGGTDTQYF. The CDR3 nucleotides are TGCGCCAGCAGCTTAGCGGGTTCTGGGGGAACAGATACGCAGTATTTT.

This clone was found many times. The chain recombines TRBV5-6 with TRBJ2-1; 9 nucleotides match TRBD2. CDR1 SGHDT and CDR2 YYEEEE come from the germline V gene. V gave up 4 bases and J gave up 5 bases; unmatched junction bases: 10. The CDR3 has 16 residues. For the CDR3, the DNA is TGTGCCAGCAGCCCACGTTGGCTAGCGGGAAACAATGAGCAGTTCTTC. Translation gives CASSPRWLAGNNEQFF.

In regard to this clone: A much larger clone sits a single nucleotide away, making a read error possible. V usage is TRBV5-5 and J usage is TRBJ2-2; D is undetermined. CDR1 SGHKS and CDR2 YYEKEE come from the germline V gene (reference sequence). This CDR3 has 15 residues. Trimming took off 2 bases at V and 0 bases at J, with 8 bases between the two ends. CDR3 loop: CASSFAVTNTGELFF. The CDR3 region has the DNA TGTGCCAGCAGCTTTGCGGTTACGAACACCGGGGAGCTGTTTTTT.

This clone was detected ten times or more. The J gene is TRBJ2-6, the V gene TRBV20-1; D gene unclear. V lost 0 bases and J lost 1, with 7 bases in between. The germline V gene encodes CDR1 DFQATT and CDR2 SNEGSKA (reference sequence). The CDR3 totals 15 residues. CDR3 sequence: CSARDPRSGANVLTF. The CDR3 DNA is TGCAGTGCTAGAGATCCGCGATCTGGGGCCAACGTCCTGACTTTC.

The table lists this clone with a few counts. A clone one base away is much larger, so this may be a read error. This sample also contains other DNA sequences that code for the same CDR3. CDR3 residues: CASNKGGQSETQYF. The CDR3 region has the DNA TGTGCCAGTAACAAGGGGGGGCAATCTGAGACCCAGTACTTC. The chain couples TRBV19 to TRBJ2-5; a weak D match, TRBD2 (7 bases). The CDR3 contains 14 residues. CDR1 is LNHDA and CDR2 is SQIVND in the germline V gene (reference sequence). Trimming cost V 7 bases and J 5 bases, with 17 bases left between them.

The rearrangement joins TRBV7-6 to TRBJ1-5; no clear D gene. Between the trimmed V and J ends, which lost 5 bases and 0 bases, there was a span of 14 bases. This CDR3 has 16 amino acids. Germline V gives CDR1 SGHVS, CDR2 FNYEAQ. The CDR3 region is CASSQVVQSSNQPQHF. For the CDR3, the DNA is TGTGCCAGCAGCCAAGTCGTCCAGTCTAGCAATCAGCCCCAGCATTTT.

The sample holds many counts of this clone. This chain joins TRBV20-1 and TRBJ2-5, with unresolved D. The CDR3 is 13 amino acids. Per germline, CDR1 DFQATT and CDR2 SNEGSKA (reference sequence). V lost 3 bases to trimming and J lost 0 bases, with 8 bases between them. CDR3 amino acids: CSASGSYQETQYF. For the CDR3, the DNA is TGCAGTGCTAGCGGGTCGTACCAAGAGACCCAGTACTTC.

Many counts were recorded for this clone. The CDR3: CASSITTVNTEAFF. The CDR3 DNA reads TGTGCCAGTAGTATTACGACTGTGAACACTGAAGCTTTCTTT. The rearrangement joins TRBV19 to TRBJ1-1; D is unresolved. V was trimmed by 3 bases and J by 0 bases, leaving 8 bases between them. This CDR3 is 14 amino acids long. Germline CDR1 LNHDA, CDR2 SQIVND (reference sequence).

This clone was seen at least ten times. V gene TRBV4-1 combines with J gene TRBJ2-7, with 9 bases aligning to TRBD1. V lost 4 bases and J lost 9; bases outside the gene matches: 13. The CDR3 has 15 residues. The germline gives CDR1 MGHRA, CDR2 YSYEKL. The CDR3 DNA reads as TGCGCCAGCAGCCTTTTACAGGGGGCGTCGGTACGGCAGTACTTC. Amino acid sequence: CASSLLQGASVRQYF.